This T cell receptor (beta chain) emerged from a study of control samples from healthy donors and cancer patients (dated by TCRdb to 2018 to 2021). Libraries were made using the immunoSEQ multiplex PCR assay. Here the immuneACCESS table is served through TCRdb, limited to in-frame sequences with V and J called. Missing clones are a known gap in these copies; in checked studies unresolved V genes cover under half, and the rest lacks a known reason. The sample contains about 120,000 clones, more than 70% of them found a single time. The ten most abundant clones make up roughly 40% of the sample. Germline trimming amounts to 7 bases on V and 5 bases on J, with 8 as the count of junction bases outside the gene matches. CDR1 SEHNR and CDR2 FQNEAQ are derived from the germline V gene (reference sequence). The CDR3 covers 15 residues, taking in both the cysteine and the phenylalanine. CDR3 DNA is the only sequence kept; it has 45 bases, read in frame from the first base.

For this clone: Its antigen specificity is not known. No quality values exist for individual bases; no much larger clone is one base distant.

The TCR comes from a man aged 45 to 65 in good health. The V and J segments used are TRBV7-9 and TRBJ2-3; TRBD2 agrees with 11 junctional bases. The sequenced sample was blood. CDR3 protein: CASIIAGGPVDTQYF. Read as DNA, the sequence is TGTGCCAGCATCATAGCGGGGGGGCCGGTAGATACGCAGTATTTT.